This entry describes one TCR beta chain. Its antigen is unidentified. The sample originates from a study of vaccination effects on CD4 cells after COVID-19. Viral peptide pools were used in the ViraFEST assay to expand antigen-specific CD4+ T cells, and sequencing came afterward. The authors isolated CD4+ T cells after around 11 days of culture. Subjects were given two BNT162b2 or mRNA-1273 vaccine doses. Half the medium was swapped for IL-2 medium on days 3 and 7. V lost 4 bases, J lost 3 bases, and 6 bases lay in between. Germline V gene lookup returns CDR1 DFQATT and CDR2 SNEGSKA (reference sequence). This CDR3 is 11 amino acids long. Only in-frame clones appear in the TCRdb table, and some are missing; sequencing was by immunoSEQ multiplex PCR. The data contain about 69,000 clones, 76% of them singletons.

The sample here was CD4+ T cells from PBMCs cultured with HCoV-OC43 spike peptides, taken after COVID-19 vaccination. Described subset: HCoV-OC43 spike overlapping peptide pool stimulation. The sequence came from a human donor who received a COVID-19 vaccine. The chain joins TRBV20-1 to TRBJ1-2; D not resolved. Written as DNA, the CDR3 is TGCAGTGCTATGGCCGACTATGGCTACACCTTC. Translating it yields CSAMADYGYTF.